One and the same sample provided the 12 T cell receptor beta chains below, sequenced in a study of early stage breast cancer tumors. Assay: immunoSEQ multiplex PCR; the TCRdb copy retains only in-frame clones and omits some. The table records approximately 75,000 clones, less than 90% of them present only once. The sequencing input was blood. The receptors stem from a person aged 40 to 49 with breast cancer.

The V and J genes are TRBV5-1 and TRBJ2-2, with a possible D match to TRBD1 (6 bases). The germline V and J ends were trimmed by 7 bases and 6 bases, with 16 bases remaining between them. This CDR3 contains 14 residues. Germline loops: CDR1 SGHRS, CDR2 YFSETQ. The CDR3 region has the DNA TGCGCCAGCTATCAGGGGAATACGGCCGGGGAGCTGTTTTTT. Residues: CASYQGNTAGELFF.

The chain has TRBV7-9 and TRBJ2-3; 7 nucleotides line up with TRBD2. From germline, CDR1 is SEHNR and CDR2 FQNEAQ (reference sequence). The J segment lost 4 bases and the V segment lost 0 bases, leaving 10 bases of the junction unmatched. The CDR3 extends over 17 amino acids. CDR3 nucleotide sequence: TGTGCCAGCAGCTTAGCGGAGACTAGCCCCAGGGCAGATACGCAGTATTTT. Protein: CASSLAETSPRADTQYF.

The chain has TRBV7-6 and TRBJ2-5; 8 bases agree with TRBD1. Germline trimming cut 5 bases from V and 1 base from J; bases unmatched to any gene: 9. The CDR3 is 16 residues long. Germline-derived CDR1 and CDR2 are SGHVS and FNYEAQ. The CDR3 nucleotides are TGTGCCAGCAGCCTTCAGGGGGCAGGGGGCCAAGAGACCCAGTACTTC. It codes for CASSLQGAGGQETQYF.

The rearrangement joins TRBV7-2 to TRBJ2-7; D perhaps matches TRBD1 (6 bases). Trimming pared 2 bases from V and 0 bases from J, leaving 17 bases between. The CDR3 contains 17 residues. Germline lookup yields CDR1 SGHTA and CDR2 FQGNSA. The CDR3 region is CASSLRSGDPSSYEQYF. For the CDR3, the DNA is TGTGCCAGCAGCTTAAGGTCAGGGGATCCAAGCTCCTACGAGCAGTACTTC.

J is TRBJ1-2 and V is TRBV7-9, with 8 bases that match TRBD1. The germline V gene encodes CDR1 SEHNR and CDR2 FQNEAQ (reference sequence). Unmatched junction bases numbered 14, after V lost 8 bases and J lost 3 bases. The CDR3 runs 16 residues. The CDR3 spells CASGLTGVAWDYGYTF. The DNA of the CDR3 is TGTGCCAGCGGGTTGACAGGGGTTGCGTGGGACTATGGCTACACCTTC.

The chain has TRBV5-1 and TRBJ2-1; TRBD2 aligns across 14 bases. The germline CDR1 and CDR2 sequences are SGHRS and YFSETQ. This CDR3 spans 15 amino acids. V dropped 4 bases and J dropped 9; count of bases not matched to a gene: 6. The CDR3 nucleotides read TGCGCCAGCAGCGGGGGGACTAGCGGGAGTGGTGAGCAGTTCTTC. Protein product: CASSGGTSGSGEQFF.

The chain joins TRBV6-1 to TRBJ2-5, with 8 bases that match TRBD1. CDR3 size: 14 residues. V lost 5 bases and J lost 5; bases outside the gene matches: 7. Looked up from germline, CDR1 is MNHNS and CDR2 is SASEGT. CDR3 DNA sequence: TGTGCCAGCAGTTCATTCAGGGGGCGGGAGACCCAGTACTTC. Translating it yields CASSSFRGRETQYF.

The chain carries TRBV18 and TRBJ2-1, with D perhaps matching TRBD2 (6 bases). Trimming took off 5 bases at V and 0 bases at J, with 8 bases between the two ends. This CDR3 region has 14 residues. Germline V lookup: CDR1 KGHSH, CDR2 LQKENI. CDR3 region: CASSMGGSYNEQFF. CDR3 coding DNA: TGTGCCAGCTCAATGGGAGGCTCCTACAATGAGCAGTTCTTC.

This chain joins TRBV5-1 and TRBJ2-1; TRBD2 matches at 14 bases. V trimming: 4 bases; J trimming: 9 bases; junction bases outside the gene matches: 3. CDR3 length: 14 residues. Germline V lookup: CDR1 SGHRS, CDR2 YFSETQ. The CDR3 sequence: CASSPGLAGVEQFF. The CDR3, as DNA: TGCGCCAGCAGCCCGGGACTAGCGGGAGTTGAGCAGTTCTTC. The entire variable domain, with the rest obtained from reference TRBV5-1 and TRBJ2-1, is as follows: KAGVTQTPRYLIKTRGQQVTLSCSPISGHRSVSWYQQTPGQGLQFLFEYFSETQRNKGNFPGRFSGRQFSNSRSEMNVSTLELGDSALYLCASSPGLAGVEQFFGPGTRLTVL.

The chain uses TRBV6-1 and TRBJ2-5; D is perhaps TRBD2 (6 bases). Germline CDR1 is MNHNS and CDR2 is SASEGT. V was pared by 3 bases and J by 5 bases, with 16 bases between. This CDR3 contains 15 residues. CDR3 sequence (DNA): TGTGCCAGCAGTGATGGGCAGGGAGGTGGGGAGACCCAGTACTTC. It translates to CASSDGQGGGETQYF.

This chain joins TRBV6-6 and TRBJ2-2, with 11 positions matching TRBD2. The V and J ends lost 10 bases and 8 bases, in that order; junction bases with no gene match: 9. CDR1 and CDR2 from the germline V gene are MNHNY and SVGAGI (reference sequence). The CDR3 spans 14 residues. This CDR3 is CATHTSGRMGELFF. CDR3 nucleotide sequence: TGTGCCACACACACTAGCGGGAGAATGGGGGAGCTGTTTTTT.

This clone has a single count. This chain joins TRBV6-5 and TRBJ1-1; D is ambiguous. The V end lost 0 bases, the J end lost 6 bases, and 14 bases lay between the germline ends. Germline V CDR1 and CDR2: MNHEY, SVGAGI. The length of the CDR3 is 15 residues. CDR3 in DNA: TGTGCCAGCAGTTACTCGGTCGATAATCGCGCTGAAGCTTTCTTT. It encodes CASSYSVDNRAEAFF.